A single sample gave rise to the 18 T cell receptor beta chains below, sequenced in a study of cytomegalovirus exposure and HLA in healthy donors. Both 60 Vbeta primers and 13 Jbeta primers went into the PCR. Measured with immunoSEQ multiplex PCR; TCRdb has only the in-frame clones, and not every one. The sample contains some 150,000 clones, about 72% of which appear only once. The sample consisted of PBMCs. These receptors originate from a man aged 35-49 years in good health and CMV-seronegative.

The rearrangement links TRBV29-1 to TRBJ2-3; 7 bases are a match to TRBD1. The trim removed 5 bases at V and 3 bases at J, leaving 8 bases unmatched. Germline V gene data show CDR1 as SQVTM and CDR2 as ANQGSEA. The CDR3 is 14 amino acids. CDR3 loop: CSVSRDSQTDTQYF. The CDR3 bases are TGCAGCGTTTCCCGGGACAGCCAAACAGATACGCAGTATTTT.

This clone was seen just once. At one end, the junction sequence differs from germline, possibly due to a read error. The chain uses TRBV19 and TRBJ1-1, with D maybe TRBD1 (5 bases). The CDR3 extends over 12 amino acids. CDR1 and CDR2 (germline): LNHDA, SQIVND (reference sequence). For the CDR3, the DNA is TGTGCCAGTAGTATAGATCGGGGCGGCGGGAGCTTT. Protein: CASSIDRGGGSF.

The chain combines TRBV18 with TRBJ2-1; 7 positions match TRBD2. CDR1 is KGHSH, CDR2 LQKENI, per germline. J gave up 3 bases and V 1 base, and 9 bases lay outside the gene matches. The CDR3 sequence is 17 residues long. The CDR3 DNA reads as TGTGCCAGCTCACCACGTGCGCCCAGCGGGATCTACAATGAGCAGTTCTTC. Its protein is CASSPRAPSGIYNEQFF.

The genes are TRBV28 and TRBJ1-5; D is perhaps TRBD1 (5 bases). The V end lost 5 bases, the J end lost 2 bases, and 16 bases lay between the germline ends. The CDR3 spans 16 residues. The V gene's germline CDR1 is MDHEN and CDR2 SYDVKM. CDR3 protein: CASSLWGLLGNQPQHF. The DNA of the CDR3 is TGTGCCAGCAGTCTGTGGGGCCTCCTGGGCAATCAGCCCCAGCATTTT.

The chain uses TRBV18 and TRBJ2-5, with a weak D call TRBD1 (5 bases). Germline assignment: CDR1 KGHSH and CDR2 LQKENI. The CDR3 runs 14 residues. V lost 5 bases and J lost 2, with 12 bases in between. The DNA for the CDR3 is TGTGCCAGCTCATCAGGACAATCACAAGAGACCCAGTACTTC. It codes for CASSSGQSQETQYF.

The V and J genes are TRBV6-5 and TRBJ2-1; 10 bases are shared with TRBD2. From germline, CDR1 is MNHEY and CDR2 SVGAGI. V dropped 4 bases and J dropped 4; count of bases not matched to a gene: 7. This CDR3 spans 16 amino acids. DNA of the CDR3: TGTGCCAGCAGTTGGTCGTCTAGCGGGGGTTACAATGAGCAGTTCTTC. Translation: CASSWSSSGGYNEQFF.

The chain combines TRBV29-1 with TRBJ2-2; D perhaps matches TRBD1 (6 bases). The ends were cut back, 2 bases at V and 1 base at J, with 11 bases in the middle. Germline loops: CDR1 SQVTM, CDR2 ANQGSEA. The CDR3 runs to 15 residues. CDR3 residues: CSVELTGRNTGELFF. Written as DNA, the CDR3 is TGCAGCGTTGAACTGACAGGTCGGAACACCGGGGAGCTGTTTTTT.

This chain connects TRBV6-5 to TRBJ1-5, with a weak D call TRBD1 (6 bases). CDR3 length: 14 amino acids. Germline CDR1 reads MNHEY; CDR2 reads SVGAGI. V was shortened by 3 bases and J by 4 bases, with 10 bases between the two germline ends. CDR3 nucleotide sequence: TGTGCCAGCAGTTATAAGGGGGTGAATCAGCCCCAGCATTTT. It codes for CASSYKGVNQPQHF.

This clone was counted a few times. This chain uses TRBV7-2 with TRBJ1-4; D gene ambiguous. V was cut by 1 base and J by 0 bases, with 15 bases left in between. Germline assignment: CDR1 SGHTA and CDR2 FQGNSA. The CDR3 has 18 amino acids. The CDR3, as DNA: TGTGCCAGCAGCTTAGTCGGGATGGGCAGTGCAACTAATGAAAAACTGTTTTTT. Translating it yields CASSLVGMGSATNEKLFF.

The chain has TRBV13 and TRBJ1-4, with D unresolved. V dropped 5 bases and J dropped 5 bases, with 15 bases sitting between them. Looked up from germline, CDR1 is PRHDT and CDR2 is FYEKMQ (reference sequence). The CDR3 is 15 residues long. The CDR3 DNA follows: TGTGCCAGCAGCAACAACCGGGAAATCAATGAAAAACTGTTTTTT. Its translation: CASSNNREINEKLFF.

The V and J genes are TRBV30 and TRBJ2-7; maybe TRBD1 (5 bases). CDR1 is GTSNPN and CDR2 is SVGIG in the germline V gene (reference sequence). V was pared by 4 bases and J by 0 bases, with 16 bases between. The CDR3 totals 15 residues. This chain's CDR3 is CAWTLDSSFSYEQYF. The CDR3 DNA reads TGTGCCTGGACCTTAGACAGTTCCTTCTCCTACGAGCAGTACTTC.

This chain joins TRBV5-1 and TRBJ2-7; 7 bases agree with TRBD1. V lost 0 bases to trimming and J lost 5 bases; unmatched junction nucleotides: 8. The germline V gene encodes CDR1 SGHRS and CDR2 YFSETQ. This CDR3 is built from 15 residues. The CDR3 loop is CASSLGSTGWDEQYF. For the CDR3, the DNA is TGCGCCAGCAGCTTGGGCTCGACAGGGTGGGACGAGCAGTACTTC.

The chain couples TRBV11-1 to TRBJ2-1; maybe TRBD1 (6 bases). CDR1 is SGHAT and CDR2 is FQDESV in the germline V gene (reference sequence). The V end lost 3 bases, the J end lost 6 bases, and 15 bases lay between the germline ends. There are 15 residues in the CDR3. This CDR3 reads CASSLDHRQVNEQFF. In nucleotides, the CDR3 is TGTGCCAGCAGCTTGGATCATAGACAGGTCAATGAGCAGTTCTTC.

The CDR3 region has the DNA TGTGCCAGTAGTATAAGGGGCGGGGACACTGAAGCTTTCTTT. It encodes CASSIRGGDTEAFF. V usage is TRBV19 and J usage is TRBJ1-1, with D perhaps TRBD1 (5 bases). The CDR3 totals 14 residues. CDR1 is LNHDA, CDR2 SQIVND, per germline (reference sequence). Trimming removed 2 bases at V and 3 bases at J, with 10 bases between.

The V and J genes are TRBV5-6 and TRBJ2-5, with 10 positions matching TRBD2. This CDR3 spans 14 amino acids. The V segment lost 4 bases and the J segment 3 bases; nucleotides outside the gene matches: 3. Germline loops: CDR1 SGHDT, CDR2 YYEEEE. The CDR3 region has the DNA TGTGCCAGCAGCACCGGACTAGCGGAAGAGACCCAGTACTTC. Its protein is CASSTGLAEETQYF.

The chain uses TRBV4-2 and TRBJ1-2; the D is unclear. The CDR3 runs 18 residues. From germline, CDR1 is LGHNA and CDR2 YNFKEQ. With 0 bases removed from V and 6 bases from J, the gap between germline ends came to 23 bases. CDR3 in amino acids: CASSQDSRRGVWEDGYTF. The CDR3 DNA follows: TGTGCCAGCAGCCAAGATTCGCGTCGGGGAGTTTGGGAGGATGGCTACACCTTC.

This chain links TRBV5-6 with TRBJ2-2; 7 positions agree with TRBD1. The germline V gene has CDR1 SGHDT and CDR2 YYEEEE. This CDR3 spans 16 amino acids. With V trimmed by 3 bases and J by 4 bases, 9 bases remained unmatched. The CDR3 reads CASSYRQGFGTGELFF. The CDR3, as DNA: TGTGCCAGCAGCTACCGACAGGGTTTCGGCACCGGGGAGCTGTTTTTT.

The chain joins TRBV19 to TRBJ2-4, with 10 bases fitting TRBD1. V lost 6 bases, J lost 6 bases, and 11 bases stayed unmatched. The CDR3 runs 16 residues. Germline loops: CDR1 LNHDA, CDR2 SQIVND (reference sequence). CDR3 sequence: CASRARGTGELNIQYF. CDR3 coding DNA: TGTGCCAGTAGGGCCCGCGGGACAGGGGAGCTAAACATTCAGTACTTC.